The source of this TCR beta chain is a study of Ad26.COV2.S vaccination and SARS-CoV-2 variants. Study-wide context: Donor was assigned to the Ad26.COV2.S arm of trial COV1001. Study-level points and caveats: Quantification of TCR breadth and depth may have yielded underestimates of total T cell responses. Recipients of either vaccine or placebo displayed similar breadth of non-spike TCRs.

With regard to this clone: As yet, its antigen is unknown.

The CDR3 loop spans 21 amino acids. V shed 0 bases and J 0 bases; nucleotides not matched to a gene: 16. Sequencing used immunoSEQ multiplex PCR; TCRdb keeps in-frame clones, though not all of them. Among more than 300,000 clones listed, 88% were seen once. Treatment reported: roughly 18 received Ad26.COV2.S at low or high dose, single or two shots; about 5 received placebo; per-sample allocation not given. Collection of samples fell on day 63 after the first vaccine or placebo injection. The donor's status was that of an adult aged 18-55 years in Boston. This material consisted of peripheral blood, taken in a trial of Ad26.COV2.S vaccine versus placebo. The clonotype originates from a person between 18 and 59 years old who received the Ad26.COV2.S COVID-19 vaccine or a placebo. The chain employs TRBV23-1 and TRBJ1-3; 8 bases map to TRBD1. TRBV23-1 is an ORF, and what it does is uncertain. In DNA, the CDR3 is TGCGCCAGCAGTCAATCGCCCCGGACAGGGCGCCCCCCCTGCTCTGGAAACACCATATATTTT. The encoded protein is CASSQSPRTGRPPCSGNTIYF.